This TCR beta chain was recovered during a study of cytomegalovirus exposure and HLA in healthy donors. Findings and limits, study-wide: Investigators reported 150 to 200 TCR beta chains as tied to cytomegalovirus. Subsequent analysis found a tendency for first-cohort TCR clusters to co-occur within the 120 or so validation repertoires. Both high specificity and high sensitivity reportedly marked the classifier's diagnosis of cytomegalovirus status.

The CDR3 is 12 amino acids. In germline, CDR1 is MNHEY, CDR2 SVGAGI. J lost 10 bases, V lost 7 bases, and 9 bases had no gene match. Measured with immunoSEQ multiplex PCR; TCRdb has only the in-frame clones, and not every one. The repertoire has some 330,000 clones, 80% to 90% of them found once; the top ten carry more than 0.8%. The donors were members of the roughly 120-subject validation cohort (separate from the roughly 680-subject first cohort). Worth noting for this clone: The antigen remains unidentified.

This chain links TRBV6-5 with TRBJ1-1; 7 bases fit TRBD1. The source is a woman under 30 in good health and CMV-seronegative. Sequenced sample: PBMCs. The CDR3 sequence is CASTPPGQSAFF. CDR3 sequence (DNA): TGTGCCAGCACCCCCCCGGGACAGTCAGCTTTCTTT.